The rows below give T cell receptor beta chains drawn from one sample of a study of vaccination effects on CD4 cells after COVID-19. Some clones are missing from TCRdb's copy, which holds only in-frame ones; the method was immunoSEQ multiplex PCR. Of 40,000 or so clones listed, roughly four fifths are singletons. Their recognized antigens are unknown. This specimen consisted of CD4+ T cells from PBMCs cultured with a peptide pool, obtained before COVID-19 vaccination. The origin of the receptors is a human donor who had a prior SARS-CoV-2 infection. Each CDR3 is given with its conserved first and last residue. Fields, in order: D gene, J gene, clone size, V gene, CDR3 protein, CDR3 DNA. The D gene is left open where the match is weak. Part of the rows lack a size; the others show once, few, many or a class for expanded clones.

d_gene: TRBD2
j_gene: TRBJ2-3
abundance: -
v_gene: TRBV19
CDR3aa: CASSWRSSGSTDTQYF
CDR3nt: TGTGCCAGTAGTTGGCGATCTAGCGGAAGCACAGATACGCAGTATTTT

d_gene: TRBD2
j_gene: TRBJ2-5
abundance: -
v_gene: TRBV10-3
CDR3aa: CAISTSGSETQYF
CDR3nt: TGTGCCATCAGTACTAGCGGGAGCGAGACCCAGTACTTC

d_gene: TRBD1
j_gene: TRBJ1-3
abundance: few
v_gene: TRBV19
CDR3aa: CASSLQGLGNTIYF
CDR3nt: TGTGCCAGTAGTCTACAGGGGCTTGGGAACACCATATATTTT

d_gene: TRBD1
j_gene: TRBJ1-2
abundance: once
v_gene: TRBV5-1
CDR3aa: CASSLVQGGNYGYTF
CDR3nt: TGCGCCAGCAGCTTGGTACAGGGGGGTAACTATGGCTACACCTTC

d_gene: -
j_gene: TRBJ2-1
abundance: -
v_gene: TRBV21-1
CDR3aa: CATKTSANEQFF
CDR3nt: TGTGCCACCAAAACTAGCGCCAATGAGCAGTTCTTC

d_gene: -
j_gene: TRBJ2-5
abundance: -
v_gene: TRBV18
CDR3aa: CASSPGSEETQYF
CDR3nt: TGTGCCAGCTCACCTGGGTCCGAAGAGACCCAGTACTTC

d_gene: -
j_gene: TRBJ2-2
abundance: -
v_gene: TRBV9
CDR3aa: CASSVGGDTGELFF
CDR3nt: TGTGCCAGCAGCGTAGGGGGGGACACCGGGGAGCTGTTTTTT

d_gene: TRBD1
j_gene: TRBJ1-4
abundance: -
v_gene: TRBV27
CDR3aa: CASSLGQGHEKLFF
CDR3nt: TGTGCCAGCAGTTTAGGACAGGGACATGAAAAACTGTTTTTT

d_gene: -
j_gene: TRBJ2-2
abundance: few
v_gene: TRBV24-1
CDR3aa: CATSEGPPGELFF
CDR3nt: TGTGCCACCAGTGAGGGTCCTCCCGGGGAGCTGTTTTTT

d_gene: -
j_gene: TRBJ1-3
abundance: -
v_gene: TRBV25-1
CDR3aa: CASSEWGFSGNTIYF
CDR3nt: TGTGCCAGCAGTGAATGGGGATTCTCTGGAAACACCATATATTTT

d_gene: -
j_gene: TRBJ2-1
abundance: -
v_gene: TRBV5-1
CDR3aa: CASSLMTGGLNNEQFF
CDR3nt: TGCGCCAGCAGCCTGATGACAGGAGGCTTAAACAATGAGCAGTTCTTC

d_gene: TRBD2
j_gene: TRBJ2-3
abundance: once
v_gene: TRBV19
CDR3aa: CASSMWLAGESPYTQYF
CDR3nt: TGTGCCAGTAGTATGTGGCTAGCGGGAGAGTCCCCATATACGCAGTATTTT

d_gene: TRBD2
j_gene: TRBJ2-7
abundance: -
v_gene: TRBV9
CDR3aa: CASSVLDREGGEQYF
CDR3nt: TGTGCCAGCAGCGTTTTGGATCGGGAGGGTGGCGAGCAGTACTTC

d_gene: -
j_gene: TRBJ1-2
abundance: -
v_gene: TRBV14
CDR3aa: CASSRQVMDYGYTF
CDR3nt: TGTGCCAGCAGCCGACAGGTTATGGACTATGGCTACACCTTC

d_gene: -
j_gene: TRBJ1-6
abundance: once
v_gene: TRBV9
CDR3aa: CASSVIIRVPVPGTTNSPLHF
CDR3nt: TGTGCCAGCAGCGTAATCATCAGGGTCCCGGTCCCGGGAACCACCAATTCACCCCTCCACTTT

d_gene: -
j_gene: TRBJ2-2
abundance: -
v_gene: TRBV7-2
CDR3aa: CASSPGLNTGELFF
CDR3nt: TGTGCCAGCAGTCCAGGCCTTAACACCGGGGAGCTGTTTTTT

d_gene: -
j_gene: TRBJ2-5
abundance: -
v_gene: TRBV4-1
CDR3aa: CASSQDRRQPQETQYF
CDR3nt: TGCGCCAGCAGCCAAGATCGTAGACAGCCTCAAGAGACCCAGTACTTC

d_gene: -
j_gene: TRBJ1-2
abundance: -
v_gene: TRBV27
CDR3aa: CASSLRGQVNYGYTF
CDR3nt: TGTGCCAGCAGTTTAAGAGGCCAGGTAAACTATGGCTACACCTTC

d_gene: TRBD2
j_gene: TRBJ2-1
abundance: -
v_gene: TRBV4-2
CDR3aa: CASSQGGTSGGHYNEQFF
CDR3nt: TGTGCCAGCAGCCAAGGGGGTACAAGCGGGGGGCACTACAATGAGCAGTTCTTC

d_gene: -
j_gene: TRBJ2-3
abundance: -
v_gene: TRBV7-8
CDR3aa: CASSGPGIFPTTQYF
CDR3nt: TGTGCCAGCAGCGGTCCGGGCATTTTCCCCACTACGCAGTATTTT

d_gene: -
j_gene: TRBJ2-2
abundance: -
v_gene: TRBV5-1
CDR3aa: CASSLLSEAGELFF
CDR3nt: TGCGCCAGCAGCTTACTTAGCGAGGCCGGGGAGCTGTTTTTT

d_gene: -
j_gene: TRBJ1-5
abundance: -
v_gene: TRBV9
CDR3aa: CASSPNAGNQPQHF
CDR3nt: TGTGCCAGCAGCCCCAACGCCGGGAATCAGCCCCAGCATTTT

d_gene: TRBD1
j_gene: TRBJ2-7
abundance: -
v_gene: TRBV11-2
CDR3aa: CASSLGQGLSYEQYF
CDR3nt: TGTGCCAGCAGCTTAGGACAGGGCCTCTCCTACGAGCAGTACTTC

d_gene: -
j_gene: TRBJ1-2
abundance: -
v_gene: TRBV9
CDR3aa: CASSQVEGYGYTF
CDR3nt: TGTGCCAGCAGCCAAGTGGAGGGCTATGGCTACACCTTC

d_gene: -
j_gene: TRBJ1-2
abundance: -
v_gene: TRBV7-9
CDR3aa: CASSALRVVNYGYTF
CDR3nt: TGTGCCAGCAGCGCCCTCCGGGTCGTGAACTATGGCTACACCTTC

d_gene: -
j_gene: TRBJ2-5
abundance: -
v_gene: TRBV30
CDR3aa: CAWSVLETQYF
CDR3nt: TGTGCCTGGAGTGTACTAGAGACCCAGTACTTC

d_gene: -
j_gene: TRBJ2-7
abundance: -
v_gene: TRBV2
CDR3aa: CASRLGRESYEQYF
CDR3nt: TGTGCCAGCAGACTGGGCAGGGAGTCCTACGAGCAGTACTTC

d_gene: -
j_gene: TRBJ2-1
abundance: -
v_gene: TRBV15
CDR3aa: CATSSGVGEQFF
CDR3nt: TGTGCCACCAGCAGTGGGGTTGGTGAGCAGTTCTTC

d_gene: TRBD1
j_gene: TRBJ2-2
abundance: -
v_gene: TRBV5-4
CDR3aa: CASSSGQAGGFTGELFF
CDR3nt: TGTGCCAGCAGCTCTGGACAGGCTGGCGGGTTCACCGGGGAGCTGTTTTTT

d_gene: TRBD2
j_gene: TRBJ2-1
abundance: -
v_gene: TRBV18
CDR3aa: CASSPPSWRELYNEQFF
CDR3nt: TGTGCCAGCTCACCACCGTCGTGGCGGGAGCTCTACAATGAGCAGTTCTTC

d_gene: TRBD1
j_gene: TRBJ2-7
abundance: once
v_gene: TRBV2
CDR3aa: CASSRTGESEQYF
CDR3nt: TGTGCCAGCTCAAGGACAGGGGAGTCCGAGCAGTACTTC

d_gene: -
j_gene: TRBJ2-2
abundance: -
v_gene: TRBV7-3
CDR3aa: CASSLLGQNTGELFF
CDR3nt: TGTGCCAGCAGCTTACTGGGCCAGAACACCGGGGAGCTGTTTTTT

d_gene: -
j_gene: TRBJ1-1
abundance: -
v_gene: TRBV5-1
CDR3aa: CASSLQDSNTEAFF
CDR3nt: TGCGCCAGCAGCTTGCAGGACTCGAACACTGAAGCTTTCTTT

d_gene: TRBD1
j_gene: TRBJ2-3
abundance: -
v_gene: TRBV5-8
CDR3aa: CASSLGQGFGSTDTQYF
CDR3nt: TGTGCCAGCAGCTTGGGACAGGGGTTTGGGAGCACAGATACGCAGTATTTT

d_gene: -
j_gene: TRBJ1-1
abundance: -
v_gene: TRBV27
CDR3aa: CASSLWRRRGDRGTEAFF
CDR3nt: TGTGCCAGCAGTTTATGGCGGAGGCGGGGGGATCGGGGCACTGAAGCTTTCTTT

d_gene: TRBD2
j_gene: TRBJ2-1
abundance: -
v_gene: TRBV30
CDR3aa: CAWSREELAGLWGDEQFF
CDR3nt: TGTGCCTGGAGTAGGGAGGAACTAGCGGGACTCTGGGGGGATGAGCAGTTCTTC